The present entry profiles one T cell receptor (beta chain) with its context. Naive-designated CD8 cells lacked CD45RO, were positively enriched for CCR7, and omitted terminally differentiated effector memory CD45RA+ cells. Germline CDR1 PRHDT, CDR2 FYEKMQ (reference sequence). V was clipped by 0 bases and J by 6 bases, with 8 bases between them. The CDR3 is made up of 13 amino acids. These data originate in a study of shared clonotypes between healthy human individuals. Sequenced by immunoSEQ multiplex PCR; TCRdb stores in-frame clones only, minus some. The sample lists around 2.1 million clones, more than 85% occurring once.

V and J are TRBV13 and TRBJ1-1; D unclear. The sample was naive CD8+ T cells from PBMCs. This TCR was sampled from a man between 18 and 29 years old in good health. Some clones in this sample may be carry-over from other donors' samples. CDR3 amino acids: CASSLGLTAEAFF. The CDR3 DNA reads TGTGCCAGCAGCTTAGGCCTAACAGCTGAAGCTTTCTTT. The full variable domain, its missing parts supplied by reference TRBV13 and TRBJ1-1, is AAGVIQSPRHLIKEKRETATLKCYPIPRHDTVYWYQQGPGQDPQFLISFYEKMQSDKGSIPDRFSAQQFSDYHSELNMSSLELGDSALYFCASSLGLTAEAFFGQGTRLTVV.